This T cell receptor beta chain stems from a study of blood T cells in healthy people across ages. Overall study results and limits: Diversity figures based on one million T cells were deemed too low. Naive and antigen-experienced cells were not separated, limiting conclusive comparison. TCR beta diversity per million T cells fell roughly linearly with age.

This CDR3 contains 20 residues. V shed 1 base and J 0 bases; nucleotides not matched to a gene: 12. Per germline, CDR1 SGHVS and CDR2 FNYEAQ. Sample-barcoded 5' priming and a J-beta primer mix drove a second PCR of roughly 6 to 12 cycles. TCRdb called the 5' RACE reads again in MiXCR, with one record for every CDR3 protein. Altogether around 1.5 million distinct CDR3 sequences are present, roughly a third being singletons, with the ten largest covering about 10%. The donors, all healthy, were Caucasians living in Russia, aged roughly 6 to 90. In regard to this clonotype: Its antigen is still unknown.

Sequenced input: blood. V is TRBV7-6 and J is TRBJ2-3; 11 bases line up with TRBD2. The origin of this receptor is a woman aged 30 to 39 in good health. CDR3 sequence (DNA): TGTGCCAGCAGCTTAGTGACTAGCGGGACCCCAGACTCTAGCACAGATACGCAGTATTTT. Residues: CASSLVTSGTPDSSTDTQYF.